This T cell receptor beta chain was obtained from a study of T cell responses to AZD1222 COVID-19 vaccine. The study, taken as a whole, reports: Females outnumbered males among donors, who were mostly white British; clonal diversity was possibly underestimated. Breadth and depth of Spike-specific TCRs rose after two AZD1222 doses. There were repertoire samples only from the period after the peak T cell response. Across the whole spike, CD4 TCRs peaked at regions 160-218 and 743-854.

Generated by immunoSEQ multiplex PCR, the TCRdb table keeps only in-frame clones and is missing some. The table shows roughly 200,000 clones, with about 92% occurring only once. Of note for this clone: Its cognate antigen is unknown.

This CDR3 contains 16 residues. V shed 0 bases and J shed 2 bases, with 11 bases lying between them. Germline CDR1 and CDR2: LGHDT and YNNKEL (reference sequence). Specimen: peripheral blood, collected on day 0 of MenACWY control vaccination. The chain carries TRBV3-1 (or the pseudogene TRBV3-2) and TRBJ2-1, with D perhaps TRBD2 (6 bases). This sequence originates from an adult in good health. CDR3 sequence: CASSQDGGAPYNEQFF. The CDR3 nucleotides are TGTGCCAGCAGCCAAGATGGCGGGGCCCCCTACAATGAGCAGTTCTTC.